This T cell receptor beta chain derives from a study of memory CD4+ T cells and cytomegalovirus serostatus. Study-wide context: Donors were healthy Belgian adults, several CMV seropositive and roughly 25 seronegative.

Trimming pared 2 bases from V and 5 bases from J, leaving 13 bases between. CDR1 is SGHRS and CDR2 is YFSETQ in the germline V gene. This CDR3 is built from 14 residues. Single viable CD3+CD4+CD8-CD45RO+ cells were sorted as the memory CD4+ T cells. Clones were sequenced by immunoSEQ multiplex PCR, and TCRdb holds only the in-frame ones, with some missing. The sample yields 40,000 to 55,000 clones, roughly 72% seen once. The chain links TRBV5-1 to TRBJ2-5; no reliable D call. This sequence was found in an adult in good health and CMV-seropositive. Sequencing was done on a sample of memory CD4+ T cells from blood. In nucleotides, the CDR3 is TGCGCCAGCAGCTTCTGGATCAGGACGGAGACCCAGTACTTC. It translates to CASSFWIRTETQYF.